Listed below are T cell receptor beta chains from one sample, sequenced in a study of CD4 T cells in relation to SARS-CoV-2 and coronaviruses. The repertoire was sequenced with immunoSEQ multiplex PCR; TCRdb's copy has only in-frame clones and lacks some. Of tens of thousands of clones in the sample, approximately 95% were seen once. Sequencing was performed on naive CD4+ T cells from PBMCs. The source is a human donor in good health. The CDR3 runs from the conserved cysteine through the conserved F or W. The order of the fields is J gene, clone size, CDR3 length, V gene, D gene, CDR3 DNA, CDR3 protein. The D gene is left open where the match is weak. A row's size may be missing; if present it is once, few, many or a size class.

>TRBJ1-1|NA|14|TRBV19|NA
TGTGCCAGTAGTATCAGACCTCTGAACACTGAAGCTTTCTTT
CASSIRPLNTEAFF
>TRBJ1-5|NA|11|TRBV6-1|NA
TGTGCCAGCAGTGATTACCAGCCCCAGCATTTT
CASSDYQPQHF
>TRBJ1-1|NA|12|TRBV5-6|NA
TGTGCCAGCAATCGCTACAACACTGAAGCTTTCTTT
CASNRYNTEAFF
>TRBJ2-3|once|17|TRBV6-4|NA
TGTGCCAGCAGTGACTCGTCGGGGCGGGATAGCACAGATACGCAGTATTTT
CASSDSSGRDSTDTQYF
>TRBJ1-4|NA|14|TRBV24-1|NA
TGTGCCACCAGTGCCAGGGCTAACCCTGAGAAACTGTTTTTT
CATSARANPEKLFF
>TRBJ2-7|NA|15|TRBV18|TRBD2
TGTGCCAGCTCACCAACTAGCGGGGCCTCCTACGAGCAGTACTTC
CASSPTSGASYEQYF
>TRBJ2-1|NA|17|TRBV7-3|TRBD2
TGTGCCAGCAGCTCTCAACCTAGCGGGGTCGGCTACAATGAGCAGTTCTTC
CASSSQPSGVGYNEQFF
>TRBJ2-1|NA|16|TRBV5-4|NA
TGTGCCAGCAGCTTGGGTTTACGGGGGATTTACAATGAGCAGTTCTTC
CASSLGLRGIYNEQFF
>TRBJ1-2|NA|11|TRBV13|NA
TGTGCCAGCAGCTCCAGGGACCCAGTGACCTTC
CASSSRDPVTF
>TRBJ1-5|NA|13|TRBV25-1|NA
TGTGCCAGCAGTGAATCCGGGTTTCAGCCCCAGCATTTT
CASSESGFQPQHF
>TRBJ2-7|NA|14|TRBV5-4|NA
TGTGCCAGCAGCACGGACGGGAGCTCCTACGAGCAGTACTTC
CASSTDGSSYEQYF
>TRBJ2-5|NA|15|TRBV7-7|NA
TGTGCTAGCAGCTTAGGATGGCAGAACCAAGAGACCCAGTACTTC
CASSLGWQNQETQYF
>TRBJ1-3|NA|15|TRBV7-2|NA
TGTGCCAGCAGCTTCTCCCTTACTCCTGGAAACACCATATATTTT
CASSFSLTPGNTIYF
>TRBJ2-7|NA|16|TRBV5-1|NA
TGCGCCAGCAACCCCACGGGGGACCATTACTCCTACGAGCAGTACTTC
CASNPTGDHYSYEQYF
>TRBJ2-7|NA|14|TRBV28|NA
TGTGCCAGCAGTTCCCCCGGGTTGGGCTACGAGCAGTACTTC
CASSSPGLGYEQYF
>TRBJ2-3|NA|15|TRBV6-2/TRBV6-3|NA
TGTGCCAGCAGTTACGGCGGGGTAAGGACAGATACGCAGTATTTT
CASSYGGVRTDTQYF
>TRBJ1-2|NA|15|TRBV5-5|NA
TGTGCCAGCAGCCGGACCAGACAGGAGAACTATGGCTACACCTTC
CASSRTRQENYGYTF
>TRBJ2-1|NA|15|TRBV11-2|TRBD1
TGTGCCAGCAGTCCCGGACAGGGCTCCTACAATGAGCAGTTCTTC
CASSPGQGSYNEQFF
>TRBJ2-7|NA|13|TRBV7-2|NA
TGTGCCAGCAGGTGGACGGCCTCCTACGAGCAGTACTTC
CASRWTASYEQYF
>TRBJ2-1|once|9|TRBV21-1|NA
TGTGCCAGCAGCAGAGAGCAGTTCTTC
CASSREQFF
>TRBJ1-2|NA|16|TRBV6-2/TRBV6-3|NA
TGTGCCAGCAGTTACAATGCAGGGGTTACAAACTATGGCTACACCTTC
CASSYNAGVTNYGYTF
>TRBJ2-5|NA|14|TRBV29-1|TRBD2
TGCAGCGTTGGGGGATCAGGCGGGGGTGAGACCCAGTACTTC
CSVGGSGGGETQYF
>TRBJ2-1|NA|11|TRBV28|NA
TGTGCCAGCAGCATACTTGATGAGCAGTTCTTC
CASSILDEQFF
>TRBJ2-3|NA|15|TRBV18|NA
TGTGCCAGCTCACCTTCCTCGGCGGTACAAGATACGCAGTATTTT
CASSPSSAVQDTQYF
>TRBJ2-3|NA|16|TRBV4-2|TRBD2
TGTGCCAGCAGCCAAGATGGAGCGGGATTGACAGATACGCAGTATTTT
CASSQDGAGLTDTQYF
>TRBJ1-4|NA|14|TRBV19|TRBD1
TGTGCCAGTAGCGCAAAGGGGGCAGATGAAAAACTGTTTTTT
CASSAKGADEKLFF
>TRBJ2-7|NA|14|TRBV2|TRBD1
TGTGCCAGCAGTGCGGTGACAGGGATATACGAGCAGTACTTC
CASSAVTGIYEQYF
>TRBJ1-1|NA|14|TRBV28|NA
TGTGCCAGCGCCCCGGGGGGCATGAACACTGAAGCTTTCTTT
CASAPGGMNTEAFF
>TRBJ1-1|NA|14|TRBV30|NA
TGTGCCTGGAGTCCTGGGGGAGGGGTCACTGAAGCTTTCTTT
CAWSPGGGVTEAFF
>TRBJ2-7|NA|14|TRBV19|NA
TGTGCCAGTAGTATGACCAGGGGGGTTTACGAGCAGTACTTC
CASSMTRGVYEQYF
>TRBJ2-3|NA|16|TRBV19|TRBD1
TGTGCCAGTAGTATAGGACGACAGGGGGCCACAGATACGCAGTATTTT
CASSIGRQGATDTQYF
>TRBJ2-1|NA|13|TRBV15|NA
TGTGCCACCAGCAGAGATAGATTCGATGAGCAGTTCTTC
CATSRDRFDEQFF
>TRBJ2-1|NA|11|TRBV30|NA
TGTGCCTGGAGTTTCTACAATGAGCAGTTCTTC
CAWSFYNEQFF
>TRBJ1-1|NA|15|TRBV7-2|NA
TGTGCCAGCAGCTTCGCCGGGACATTGAACACTGAAGCTTTCTTT
CASSFAGTLNTEAFF
>TRBJ1-5|few|15|TRBV2|TRBD1
TGTGCCAGCAGTGAGGAAAGGACAGGGGCTCAGCCCCAGCATTTT
CASSEERTGAQPQHF
>TRBJ2-3|NA|12|TRBV3-1/TRBV3-2|NA
TGTGCCAGCAGCCACAGGACAACTACGCAGTATTTT
CASSHRTTTQYF
>TRBJ1-4|NA|15|TRBV11-2|NA
TGTGCCAGCAGCTGGGGAATTAGGTTTAATGAAAAACTGTTTTTT
CASSWGIRFNEKLFF
>TRBJ2-3|NA|17|TRBV10-3|TRBD2
TGTGCCATCAGTGAGTCGACCGGACTAGCGGGAGGGGATACGCAGTATTTT
CAISESTGLAGGDTQYF
>TRBJ1-4|NA|14|TRBV3-1/TRBV3-2|NA
TGTGCCAGCAGCCAATTGGGGGCTGGTGAAAAACTGTTTTTT
CASSQLGAGEKLFF
>TRBJ2-7|NA|18|TRBV6-2/TRBV6-3|NA
TGTGCCAGCAGTTACTCGAAGAATAGGGCGGGTCTCGGGTACGAGCAGTACTTC
CASSYSKNRAGLGYEQYF
>TRBJ2-1|NA|14|TRBV10-3|TRBD1
TGTGCCATCAGCGACAGCGACAGGGACAATGAGCAGTTCTTC
CAISDSDRDNEQFF
>TRBJ2-3|NA|14|TRBV5-1|NA
TGCGCCAGCAGCTTGGCCCAGGGTCCAGATACGCAGTATTTT
CASSLAQGPDTQYF
>TRBJ1-4|NA|14|TRBV6-2/TRBV6-3|NA
TGTGCCAGCAGTGCCACCAGGACAAGTGAAAAACTGTTTTTT
CASSATRTSEKLFF
>TRBJ2-3|NA|14|TRBV9|NA
TGTGCCAGCAGCGCTACCGACAGCACAGATACGCAGTATTTT
CASSATDSTDTQYF
>TRBJ2-1|NA|14|TRBV7-3|NA
TGTGCCAGCAGCCAATTGGGCCCTACTGCTGAGCAGTTCTTC
CASSQLGPTAEQFF
>TRBJ1-5|NA|13|TRBV12-3/TRBV12-4|NA
TGTGCCAGCAGTTTATCTGAAAATCAGCCCCAGCATTTT
CASSLSENQPQHF
>TRBJ1-6|NA|18|TRBV7-9|NA
TGTGCCAGCAGCGCCCCGAAGGGCGCGAGCTCCTATAATTCACCCCTCCACTTT
CASSAPKGASSYNSPLHF
>TRBJ1-1|few|13|TRBV12-3/TRBV12-4|NA
TGTGCCAGCAGTTTGACAGTGAACACTGAAGCTTTCTTT
CASSLTVNTEAFF